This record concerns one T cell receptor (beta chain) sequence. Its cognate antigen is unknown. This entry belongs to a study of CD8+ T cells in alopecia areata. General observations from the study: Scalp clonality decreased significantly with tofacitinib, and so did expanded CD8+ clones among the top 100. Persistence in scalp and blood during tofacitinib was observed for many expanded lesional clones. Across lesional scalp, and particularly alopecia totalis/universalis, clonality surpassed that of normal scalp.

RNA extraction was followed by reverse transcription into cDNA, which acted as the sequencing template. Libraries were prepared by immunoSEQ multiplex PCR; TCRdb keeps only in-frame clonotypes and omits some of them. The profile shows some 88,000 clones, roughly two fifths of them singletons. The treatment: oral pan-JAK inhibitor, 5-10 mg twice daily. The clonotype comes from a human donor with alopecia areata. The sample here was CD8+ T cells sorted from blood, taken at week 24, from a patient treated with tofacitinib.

Here the CDR3 reads CSVIDRSSYNEQFF. The CDR3 bases are TGCAGCGTTATCGACCGGAGCTCCTACAATGAGCAGTTCTTC. The chain is built from TRBV29-1 and TRBJ2-1, with D hard to call. Germline CDR1 reads SQVTM; CDR2 reads ANQGSEA. This CDR3 contains 14 residues. V gave up 5 bases and J gave up 0 bases, with 11 bases separating them.